This entry is about one TCR beta chain. What it recognizes is unknown. PCR employed 60 Vbeta and 13 Jbeta primers. Clones were sequenced by immunoSEQ multiplex PCR, and TCRdb holds only the in-frame ones, with some missing. This sample has about 200,000 clones, with about 78% found just once. This CDR3 has 14 amino acids. From germline, CDR1 is PRHDT and CDR2 FYEKMQ (reference sequence). Trimming took 5 bases from V and 8 from J; bases not matched to a gene: 10. The data originate from a study of cytomegalovirus exposure and HLA in healthy donors. Overall study context: Early released data had around 88 million unique TCRs, all coming from HLA-typed donors. Overall study findings and caveats: Immune exposure information comprised only CMV serostatus. One cluster of highly shared sequence variants probably arose as a sequencing artifact. Prior analysis indicated that the majority of TCR beta V segments exhibited productivity approximately 87% or approximately 30% of the time.

Sequencing was done on a sample of PBMCs. V is TRBV13 and J is TRBJ1-1; TRBD1 matches 8 bases. The sequence came from a woman aged 25 to 45 in good health and CMV-seronegative. CDR3 bases: TGTGCCAGCAGCGACAACCAGGACAGGGACGAAGCTTTCTTT. This translates into CASSDNQDRDEAFF.